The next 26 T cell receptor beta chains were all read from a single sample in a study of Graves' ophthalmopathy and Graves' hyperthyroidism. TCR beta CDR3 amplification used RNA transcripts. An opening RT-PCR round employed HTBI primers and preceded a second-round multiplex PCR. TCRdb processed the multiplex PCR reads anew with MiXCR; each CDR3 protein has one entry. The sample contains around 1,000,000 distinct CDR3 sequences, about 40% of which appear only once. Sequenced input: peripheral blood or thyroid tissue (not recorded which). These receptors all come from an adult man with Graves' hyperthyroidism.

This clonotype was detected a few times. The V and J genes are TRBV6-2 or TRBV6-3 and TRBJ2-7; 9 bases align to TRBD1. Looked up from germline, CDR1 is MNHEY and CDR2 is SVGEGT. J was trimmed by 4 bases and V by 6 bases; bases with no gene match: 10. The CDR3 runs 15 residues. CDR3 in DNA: TGTGCCAGCAGAGACCACGGACAGGGGATGTACGAGCAGTACTTC. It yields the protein CASRDHGQGMYEQYF.

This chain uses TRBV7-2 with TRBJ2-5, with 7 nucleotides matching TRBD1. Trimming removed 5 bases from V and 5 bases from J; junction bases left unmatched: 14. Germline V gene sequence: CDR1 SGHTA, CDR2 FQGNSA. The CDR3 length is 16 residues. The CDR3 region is CASSQAGGTVGETQYF. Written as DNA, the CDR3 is TGTGCCAGCAGCCAAGCAGGGGGAACGGTAGGGGAGACCCAGTACTTC.

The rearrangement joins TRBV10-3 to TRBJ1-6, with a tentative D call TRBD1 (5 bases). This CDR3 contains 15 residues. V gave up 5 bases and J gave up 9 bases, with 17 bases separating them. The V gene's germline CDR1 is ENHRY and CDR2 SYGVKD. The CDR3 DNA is TGTGCCATCAGTCAACGCCGGGACTCGGGTTCACCCCTCCACTTT. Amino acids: CAISQRRDSGSPLHF.

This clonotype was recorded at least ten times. The CDR3 is CATSSGLTNEKLFF. The CDR3 DNA follows: TGTGCCACCAGCAGTGGGCTAACTAATGAAAAACTGTTTTTT. This sequence joins TRBV15 and TRBJ1-4; D unresolved. The V end was cut by 3 bases, the J end by 1 base, with 6 bases between. The V gene's germline CDR1 is LNHNV and CDR2 YYDKDF (reference sequence). The CDR3 covers 14 residues.

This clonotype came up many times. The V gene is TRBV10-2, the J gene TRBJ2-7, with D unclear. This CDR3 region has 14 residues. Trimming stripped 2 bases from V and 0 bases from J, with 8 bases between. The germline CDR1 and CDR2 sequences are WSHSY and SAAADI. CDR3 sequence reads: CASSELPSSYEQYF. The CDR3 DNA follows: TGCGCCAGCAGTGAGCTTCCTAGCTCCTACGAGCAGTACTTC.

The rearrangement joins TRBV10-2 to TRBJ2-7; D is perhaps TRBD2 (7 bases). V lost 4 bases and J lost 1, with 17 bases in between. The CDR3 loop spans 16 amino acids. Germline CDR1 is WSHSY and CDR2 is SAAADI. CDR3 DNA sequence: TGCGCCAGCAGTGCCGGACTAGGGGGTGGGTCCTACGAGCAGTACTTC. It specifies CASSAGLGGGSYEQYF.

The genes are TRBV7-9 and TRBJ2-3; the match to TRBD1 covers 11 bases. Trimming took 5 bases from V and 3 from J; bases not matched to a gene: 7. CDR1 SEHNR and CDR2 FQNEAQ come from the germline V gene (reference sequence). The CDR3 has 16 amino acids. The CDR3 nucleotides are TGTGCCAGCAGCACCCCGGGACAGGGGGTGACAGATACGCAGTATTTT. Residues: CASSTPGQGVTDTQYF.

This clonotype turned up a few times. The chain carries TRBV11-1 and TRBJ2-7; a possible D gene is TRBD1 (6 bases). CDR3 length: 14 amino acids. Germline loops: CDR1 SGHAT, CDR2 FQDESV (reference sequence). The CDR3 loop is CARGLRGPGHEQYF. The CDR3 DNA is TGTGCTAGAGGCCTCAGGGGACCTGGTCACGAGCAGTACTTC.

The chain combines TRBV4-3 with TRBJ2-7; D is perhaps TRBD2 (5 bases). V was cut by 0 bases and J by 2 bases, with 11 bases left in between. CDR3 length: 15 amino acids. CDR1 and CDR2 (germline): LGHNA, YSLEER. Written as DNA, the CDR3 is TGCGCCAGCAGCCAAGAAGGAGGTAGGACCTACGAGCAGTACTTC. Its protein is CASSQEGGRTYEQYF.

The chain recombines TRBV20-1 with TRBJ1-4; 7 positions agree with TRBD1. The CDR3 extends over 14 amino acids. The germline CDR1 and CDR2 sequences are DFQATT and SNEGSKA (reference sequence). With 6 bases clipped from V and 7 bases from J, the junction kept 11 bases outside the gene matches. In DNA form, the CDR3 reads TGCAGTGCCCTAGATCAGGGGGTATCTGAAAAACTGTTTTTT. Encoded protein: CSALDQGVSEKLFF.

The CDR3 DNA follows: TGCAGTGCCCTGGACACGAACACTGAAGCTTTCTTT. This encodes CSALDTNTEAFF. The gene calls are TRBV20-1 and TRBJ1-1, with D possibly matching TRBD1 (5 bases). Trimming removed 6 bases at V and 1 base at J, with 9 bases between. Germline CDR1 DFQATT, CDR2 SNEGSKA (reference sequence). CDR3 length: 12 amino acids.

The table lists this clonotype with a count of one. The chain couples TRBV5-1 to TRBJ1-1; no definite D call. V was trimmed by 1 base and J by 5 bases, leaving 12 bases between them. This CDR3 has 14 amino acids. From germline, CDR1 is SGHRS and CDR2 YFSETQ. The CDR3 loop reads CASSLSRAGTEAFF. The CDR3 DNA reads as TGCGCCAGCAGCTTGTCGAGGGCAGGAACTGAAGCTTTCTTT.

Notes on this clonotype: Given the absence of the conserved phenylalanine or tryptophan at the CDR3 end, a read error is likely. The CDR3 DNA follows: TGTGCCAGCAGTCTTGACAGCCACTATGGCTACACCCTC. Encoded protein: CASSLDSHYGYTL. The chain is built from TRBV14 and TRBJ1-2; possibly TRBD1 for D (5 bases). The CDR3 is 13 residues long. CDR1 and CDR2 (germline): SGHDN, FVKESK. Between the trimmed V and J ends, which lost 6 bases and 3 bases, there was a span of 11 bases.

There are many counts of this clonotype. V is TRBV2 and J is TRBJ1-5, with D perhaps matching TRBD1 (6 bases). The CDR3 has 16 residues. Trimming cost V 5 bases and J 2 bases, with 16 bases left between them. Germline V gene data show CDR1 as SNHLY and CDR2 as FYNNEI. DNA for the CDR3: TGTGCCAGCAGTCCTAAGGGGGGGGGAGGCAATCAGCCCCAGCATTTT. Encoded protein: CASSPKGGGGNQPQHF.

In nucleotides, the CDR3 is TGTGCCGTGGCCTCTAGCAATATAAACACCGGGGAGCTGTTTTTT. It codes for CAVASSNINTGELFF. The chain recombines TRBV10-3 with TRBJ2-2; a possible D gene is TRBD2 (5 bases). Deletions cut 11 bases from V and 2 bases from J, with 18 bases between. CDR1 and CDR2 from the germline V gene are ENHRY and SYGVKD. This CDR3 is 15 amino acids long.

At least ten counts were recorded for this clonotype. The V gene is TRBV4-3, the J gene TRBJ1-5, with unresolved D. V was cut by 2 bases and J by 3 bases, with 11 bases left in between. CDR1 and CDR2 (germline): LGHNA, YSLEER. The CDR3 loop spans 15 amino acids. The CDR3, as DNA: TGCGCCAGCAGCCAACAGTGGCACTACAATCAGCCCCAGCATTTT. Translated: CASSQQWHYNQPQHF.

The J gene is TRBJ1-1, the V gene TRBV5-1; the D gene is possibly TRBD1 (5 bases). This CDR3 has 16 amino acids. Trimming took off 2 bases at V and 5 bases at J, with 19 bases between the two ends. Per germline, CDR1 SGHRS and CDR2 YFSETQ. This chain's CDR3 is CASSFSGYNIGTEAFF. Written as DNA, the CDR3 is TGCGCCAGCAGCTTTTCAGGGTATAATATAGGGACTGAAGCTTTCTTT.

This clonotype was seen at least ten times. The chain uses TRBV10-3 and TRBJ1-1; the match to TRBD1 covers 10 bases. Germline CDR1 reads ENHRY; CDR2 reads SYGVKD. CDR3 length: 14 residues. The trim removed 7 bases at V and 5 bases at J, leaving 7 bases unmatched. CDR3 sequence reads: CAITRDRGDTEAFF. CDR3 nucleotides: TGTGCCATCACCAGGGACAGGGGCGATACTGAAGCTTTCTTT.

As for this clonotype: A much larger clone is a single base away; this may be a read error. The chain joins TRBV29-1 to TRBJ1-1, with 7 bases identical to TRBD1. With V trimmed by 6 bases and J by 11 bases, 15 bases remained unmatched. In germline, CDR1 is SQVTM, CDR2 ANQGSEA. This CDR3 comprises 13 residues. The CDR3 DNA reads TGCAGCGTCGCCGGCAGGGCCCTCAGGGGGGCTTTCTTT. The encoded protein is CSVAGRALRGAFF.

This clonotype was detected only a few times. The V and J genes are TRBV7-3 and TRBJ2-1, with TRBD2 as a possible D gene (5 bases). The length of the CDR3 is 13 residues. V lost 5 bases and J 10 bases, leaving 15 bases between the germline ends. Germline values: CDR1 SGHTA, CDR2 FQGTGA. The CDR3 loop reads CASSNGLDLEQFF. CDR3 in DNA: TGTGCCAGCAGCAATGGACTGGACTTGGAGCAGTTCTTC.

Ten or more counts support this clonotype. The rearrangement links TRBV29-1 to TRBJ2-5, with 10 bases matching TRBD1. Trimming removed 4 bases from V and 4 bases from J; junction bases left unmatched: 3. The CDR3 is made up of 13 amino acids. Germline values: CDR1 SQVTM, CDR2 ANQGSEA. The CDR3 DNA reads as TGCAGCGTTGCAGGGACAGGGGCAGAGACCCAGTACTTC. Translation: CSVAGTGAETQYF.

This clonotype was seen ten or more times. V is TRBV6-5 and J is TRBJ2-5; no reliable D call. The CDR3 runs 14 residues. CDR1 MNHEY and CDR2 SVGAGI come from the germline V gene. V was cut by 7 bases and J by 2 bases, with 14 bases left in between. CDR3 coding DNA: TGTGCCAGCACCCCCACCACAGCTCAAGAGACCCAGTACTTC. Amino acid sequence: CASTPTTAQETQYF.

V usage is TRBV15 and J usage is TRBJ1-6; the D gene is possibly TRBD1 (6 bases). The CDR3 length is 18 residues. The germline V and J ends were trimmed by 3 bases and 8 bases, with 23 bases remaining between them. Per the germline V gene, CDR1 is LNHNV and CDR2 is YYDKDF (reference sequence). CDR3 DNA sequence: TGTGCCACCAGCAGTGTACAGGGTAGGGGAAGTCTCGATTCACCCCTCCACTTT. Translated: CATSSVQGRGSLDSPLHF.

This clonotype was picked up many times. The CDR3 bases are TGTGCCAGTACGGGTACCGAAGGGCGAGGAAGGGAGACCCAGTACTTC. Amino acid sequence: CASTGTEGRGRETQYF. The rearrangement joins TRBV19 to TRBJ2-5; D unresolved. Trimming pared 7 bases from V and 5 bases from J, leaving 23 bases between. CDR3 length: 16 residues. Germline CDR1 reads LNHDA; CDR2 reads SQIVND (reference sequence).

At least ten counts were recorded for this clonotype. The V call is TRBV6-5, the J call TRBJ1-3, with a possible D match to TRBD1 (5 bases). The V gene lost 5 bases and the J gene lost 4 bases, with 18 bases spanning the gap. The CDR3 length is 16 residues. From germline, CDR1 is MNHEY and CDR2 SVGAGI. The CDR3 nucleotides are TGTGCCAGCAGTGCCAACCCGGGACTGTCAGGAAACACCATATATTTT. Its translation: CASSANPGLSGNTIYF.

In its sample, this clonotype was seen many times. The CDR3 spells CASSVTRDSIGYTF. The CDR3 DNA reads TGTGCCAGCAGTGTAACACGGGACAGCATCGGCTACACCTTC. The chain has TRBV2 and TRBJ1-2; the match to TRBD1 covers 7 bases. The CDR3 is 14 amino acids. Germline lookup yields CDR1 SNHLY and CDR2 FYNNEI. Unmatched junction bases numbered 10, after V lost 4 bases and J lost 8 bases.